This is a list of T cell receptor beta chains from one sample in a study of Graves' ophthalmopathy and Graves' hyperthyroidism. TCRdb recomputed calls from the multiplex PCR reads with MiXCR, one row per CDR3 protein. The data show approximately 480,000 distinct CDR3 sequences, roughly 14% seen once. Sequenced material: blood. These receptors were obtained from a woman in her twenties or thirties with Graves' ophthalmopathy. Both conserved end residues are part of each CDR3.

j_call: TRBJ1-5; v_call: TRBV28; cdr3_aa: CASRRTGGRTHQPQHF
j_call: TRBJ2-7; v_call: TRBV11-1; cdr3_aa: CASSLAGTGNYEQYF
j_call: TRBJ2-2; v_call: TRBV19; cdr3_aa: CASLPEQGTNTGELFF
j_call: TRBJ1-6; v_call: TRBV16; cdr3_aa: CASSQSWTVHSPLHF
j_call: TRBJ1-1; v_call: TRBV6-1; cdr3_aa: CASSDDRGPEAFF
j_call: TRBJ2-7; v_call: TRBV30; cdr3_aa: CAWSQTLGSYEQYF
j_call: TRBJ2-7; v_call: TRBV30; cdr3_aa: CAWTRTSGYEQYF
j_call: TRBJ2-6; v_call: TRBV12-3/TRBV12-4; cdr3_aa: CASLSGGGSGANVLTF
j_call: TRBJ1-2; v_call: TRBV7-2; cdr3_aa: CASSLGGGDGFLYGYTF
j_call: TRBJ2-5; v_call: TRBV2; cdr3_aa: CASSEAFFGQSQETQYF
j_call: TRBJ1-2; v_call: TRBV12-5; cdr3_aa: CASGLEATTTDGYTF
j_call: TRBJ1-5; v_call: TRBV2; cdr3_aa: CASSEYRDQPQHF
j_call: TRBJ1-2; v_call: TRBV30; cdr3_aa: CAWGKDMRFTF
j_call: TRBJ1-2; v_call: TRBV6-5; cdr3_aa: CASSYRDGVYGYTF
j_call: TRBJ2-7; v_call: TRBV7-6; cdr3_aa: CASSFPPTGGQNEQYF
j_call: TRBJ2-7; v_call: TRBV28; cdr3_aa: CASSRPSQGALFHSYEQYF
j_call: TRBJ1-2; v_call: TRBV10-3; cdr3_aa: CAIAKGTRGFPYGYTF
j_call: TRBJ2-7; v_call: TRBV6-1; cdr3_aa: CASSDASGKSYEQYF
j_call: TRBJ1-2; v_call: TRBV29-1; cdr3_aa: CSVDTGQGYGYTF
j_call: TRBJ2-5; v_call: TRBV7-2; cdr3_aa: CASSQADQGKKTQYF
j_call: TRBJ1-5; v_call: TRBV6-5; cdr3_aa: CASSYDQASNQPQHF
j_call: TRBJ2-7; v_call: TRBV20-1; cdr3_aa: CSASIRAREQYF
j_call: TRBJ1-2; v_call: TRBV7-8; cdr3_aa: CASSHGTGWGKSNYGYTF
j_call: TRBJ1-3; v_call: TRBV6-4; cdr3_aa: CASSHRDRRNSGNTIYF
j_call: TRBJ1-5; v_call: TRBV6-1; cdr3_aa: CASSVSGAGGQPQHF
j_call: TRBJ1-1; v_call: TRBV3-1; cdr3_aa: CASSQSTQGTEAFF
j_call: TRBJ2-7; v_call: TRBV28; cdr3_aa: CASTLTGTTYEQYF
j_call: TRBJ2-4; v_call: TRBV12-3/TRBV12-4; cdr3_aa: CASSFIKGRAAKNIQYF
j_call: TRBJ1-5; v_call: TRBV28; cdr3_aa: CASSLVQFSNQPQHF
j_call: TRBJ1-2; v_call: TRBV5-1; cdr3_aa: CASSSPGQGAAGYTF
j_call: TRBJ2-5; v_call: TRBV3-1; cdr3_aa: CASSQEWGDRDQETQYF
j_call: TRBJ1-5; v_call: TRBV4-2; cdr3_aa: CASSQDFTGGLSNQPQHF
j_call: TRBJ1-1; v_call: TRBV19; cdr3_aa: CASSIRRQGTEAFF
j_call: TRBJ1-2; v_call: TRBV12-3/TRBV12-4; cdr3_aa: CASSPGQGGVGYTF
j_call: TRBJ1-1; v_call: TRBV12-3/TRBV12-4; cdr3_aa: CASRPRGIGEAFF
j_call: TRBJ1-5; v_call: TRBV7-8; cdr3_aa: CASRTTGFNQPQHF
j_call: TRBJ2-6; v_call: TRBV15; cdr3_aa: CATTPYPGANALTF
j_call: TRBJ2-2; v_call: TRBV11-2; cdr3_aa: CASSPPWNTGELFF
j_call: TRBJ2-2; v_call: TRBV30; cdr3_aa: CAWGQGYTGELFF
j_call: TRBJ1-1; v_call: TRBV12-3/TRBV12-4; cdr3_aa: CASSPPGGRAFF
j_call: TRBJ2-5; v_call: TRBV6-2/TRBV6-3; cdr3_aa: CASSPGSPQTQYF
j_call: TRBJ1-2; v_call: TRBV28; cdr3_aa: CASRLVREQGGDGYTF